Shown below are 13 T cell receptor beta chains from a single sample sequenced in a study of response to subunit inactivated influenza vaccine. Each CDR3 protein is one row after TCRdb ran MiXCR on the RT-PCR reads. The profile covers roughly 500,000 distinct CDR3 sequences, with about 17% appearing a single time and approximately 3% taken by the ten largest. The sample was CD4+ T cells sorted from PBMCs, taken approximately 25 months after vaccination. The receptors here all came from a man between 50 and 75 years old who received an inactivated influenza vaccine.

This clonotype has just a few counts. The CDR3 sequence is CASSSLVRGGGTDTQYF. In nucleotides, the CDR3 is TGTGCCAGCAGCAGCCTCGTACGGGGGGGCGGAACAGATACGCAGTATTTT. J is TRBJ2-3 and V is TRBV5-4; 8 positions agree with TRBD2. The junction had 13 bases not matched to a gene; V was cut back by 4 bases and J by 3 bases. Germline V gene data show CDR1 as SGHNT and CDR2 as YYREEE (reference sequence). The CDR3 is 17 residues long.

The chain uses TRBV4-1 and TRBJ1-2, with TRBD1 matching 7 bases. CDR3 length: 15 residues. Germline-derived CDR1 and CDR2 are MGHRA and YSYEKL. J lost 0 bases, V lost 6 bases, and 7 bases had no gene match. The CDR3, as DNA: TGCGCCAGCAGTCGGACAGGCACTACTAACTATGGCTACACCTTC. Encoded protein: CASSRTGTTNYGYTF.

This rearrangement joins TRBV7-2 to TRBJ2-4; 11 bases fit TRBD2. The trim removed 0 bases at V and 6 bases at J, leaving 4 bases unmatched. The CDR3 length is 16 residues. The germline gives CDR1 SGHTA, CDR2 FQGNSA. This chain's CDR3 is CASSLATSGSGNIQYF. CDR3 sequence (DNA): TGTGCCAGCAGCTTAGCCACTAGCGGGAGTGGAAACATTCAGTACTTC.

This chain connects TRBV29-1 to TRBJ2-7, with 10 nucleotides matching TRBD2. The V gene's germline CDR1 is SQVTM and CDR2 ANQGSEA. The CDR3 is made up of 16 amino acids. V shed 2 bases, J shed 6 bases, and the junction held 13 bases outside the gene matches. The CDR3 protein is CSVEWASGRGNFEQYF. For the CDR3, the DNA is TGCAGCGTTGAATGGGCTAGCGGGAGAGGTAATTTCGAGCAGTACTTC.

This clonotype was detected only once. The chain combines TRBV20-1 with TRBJ2-3, with D possibly being TRBD2 (5 bases). V shed 1 base and J shed 5 bases, with 10 bases lying between them. The CDR3 runs 13 residues. Looked up from germline, CDR1 is DFQATT and CDR2 is SNEGSKA (reference sequence). The CDR3 DNA follows: TGCAGTGCTAGAGTCTCCGGGGAAGATACGCAGTATTTT. Translation: CSARVSGEDTQYF.

This chain links TRBV11-2 with TRBJ2-1; D gene unclear. The length of the CDR3 is 15 residues. V lost 6 bases to trimming and J lost 0 bases, with 12 bases between them. CDR1 is SGHAT and CDR2 is FQNNGV in the germline V gene. The CDR3 sequence is CASSSTRGSYNEQFF. CDR3 nucleotides: TGTGCCAGCAGTTCCACACGCGGCTCCTACAATGAGCAGTTCTTC.

This clonotype showed up just a few times. The chain combines TRBV29-1 with TRBJ2-7; 10 nucleotides align to TRBD2. With V trimmed by 4 bases and J by 5 bases, 5 bases remained unmatched. The CDR3 has 13 residues. The germline CDR1 and CDR2 sequences are SQVTM and ANQGSEA. CDR3 in DNA: TGCAGCGTTGGGGCTAGCGGGAGAAACGAGCAGTACTTC. Its protein is CSVGASGRNEQYF.

V and J are TRBV7-6 and TRBJ2-7, with TRBD1 identical over 9 bases. Germline lookup yields CDR1 SGHVS and CDR2 FNYEAQ. The CDR3 is made up of 15 amino acids. V dropped 1 base and J dropped 5; count of bases not matched to a gene: 6. The CDR3 region is CASSLGQGVANEQYF. The CDR3 coding sequence is TGTGCCAGCAGCTTAGGACAGGGGGTAGCCAACGAGCAGTACTTC.

In its sample, this clonotype was seen a few times. This chain links TRBV24-1 with TRBJ2-3; D gene uncertain. Germline V lookup: CDR1 KGHDR, CDR2 SFDVKD. The CDR3 sequence is 14 residues long. V dropped 10 bases and J dropped 0 bases, with 13 bases sitting between them. This chain's CDR3 is CATATEASTDTQYF. Written as DNA, the CDR3 is TGTGCCACGGCAACAGAAGCTAGCACAGATACGCAGTATTTT.

This clonotype appeared a few times. The rearrangement uses TRBV7-8 and TRBJ2-7; no reliable D call. Trimming pared 2 bases from V and 3 bases from J, leaving 8 bases between. Germline V gene lookup returns CDR1 SGHVS and CDR2 FQNEAQ. The CDR3 loop spans 13 amino acids. CDR3 residues: CASSLSRFYEQYF. In DNA form, the CDR3 reads TGTGCCAGCAGCTTATCCCGGTTCTACGAGCAGTACTTC.

The V and J genes are TRBV5-6 and TRBJ2-1, with 10 bases identical to TRBD2. The germline CDR1 and CDR2 sequences are SGHDT and YYEEEE. Trimming cost V 0 bases and J 10 bases; bases outside gene matches: 10. This CDR3 spans 16 amino acids. DNA for the CDR3: TGTGCCAGCAGCTTGGCAGGGACTAGCGAAACTGGCGAGCAGTTCTTC. Translating gives CASSLAGTSETGEQFF.

This clonotype has at least ten counts. The J gene is TRBJ2-7, the V gene TRBV29-1; TRBD1 might be the D (5 bases). Germline V gene data show CDR1 as SQVTM and CDR2 as ANQGSEA. The CDR3 length is 12 residues. The V gene lost 4 bases and the J gene lost 1 base, with 8 bases spanning the gap. The CDR3 here is CSVGQGSYEQYF. The CDR3 DNA sequence: TGCAGCGTTGGGCAGGGTTCCTACGAGCAGTACTTC.

This clonotype came up a few times. This chain links TRBV2 with TRBJ1-2; D gene ambiguous. V was clipped by 5 bases and J by 6 bases, with 13 bases between them. Per germline, CDR1 SNHLY and CDR2 FYNNEI. The CDR3 has 13 residues. The CDR3 region is CASSWTGGHGYTF. CDR3 in DNA: TGTGCCAGCAGTTGGACGGGAGGGCATGGCTACACCTTC.